A selection of T cell receptor beta chains follows, all from one sample in a study of shared clonotypes between healthy human individuals. Sequencing used immunoSEQ multiplex PCR; TCRdb keeps in-frame clones, though not all of them. The sample carries more than 900,000 clones, approximately 80% recorded once. What was sequenced was memory CD4+ T cells from PBMCs. The receptors here all came from a young man in good health. Some clones in this sample may be carry-over from other donors' samples. Both conserved end residues are part of each CDR3. Only part of the rows carry a size: once, few, many, or a class if the clone is expanded.

clone size: .; V gene: TRBV9; CDR3 protein: CASSVRDRGTDTQYF
clone size: .; V gene: TRBV13; CDR3 protein: CASSLRIGQETQYF
clone size: .; V gene: TRBV28; CDR3 protein: CATRPRANQPQHF
clone size: .; V gene: TRBV19; CDR3 protein: CASRDRGITGANVLTF
clone size: .; V gene: TRBV7-2; CDR3 protein: CASSSDWKRGRAQNIQYF
clone size: few; V gene: TRBV5-1; CDR3 protein: CASSSLQSGTEAFF
clone size: .; V gene: TRBV9; CDR3 protein: CASSVGGANVLTF
clone size: once; V gene: TRBV7-3; CDR3 protein: CASSRWEGPYEQYF
clone size: .; V gene: TRBV5-1; CDR3 protein: CASRPQGGRGNEQFF
clone size: .; V gene: TRBV10-3; CDR3 protein: CAISESSRTDTQYF
clone size: .; V gene: TRBV30; CDR3 protein: CASSLVSNTEAFF
clone size: .; V gene: TRBV11-2; CDR3 protein: CASSPRRGPYSDTQYF
clone size: .; V gene: TRBV5-6; CDR3 protein: CASSSSGGGDTQYF
clone size: .; V gene: TRBV5-4; CDR3 protein: CASSPAGGGATYNEQFF
clone size: .; V gene: TRBV27; CDR3 protein: CASGRQRGEKLFF
clone size: .; V gene: TRBV28; CDR3 protein: CASSPGTAYDIQYF
clone size: few; V gene: TRBV30; CDR3 protein: CAYLPERTNEKLFF
clone size: .; V gene: TRBV9; CDR3 protein: CASTAGVTTDTQYF
clone size: .; V gene: TRBV5-1; CDR3 protein: CASSPGTGPYNEQFF
clone size: few; V gene: TRBV2; CDR3 protein: CASSESSGSTDTQYF
clone size: .; V gene: TRBV7-2; CDR3 protein: CASSLGPRAGASDSQYF
clone size: .; V gene: TRBV28; CDR3 protein: CASTPRSLSNQPQHF
clone size: .; V gene: TRBV28; CDR3 protein: CASSLRANYGYTF
clone size: .; V gene: TRBV7-2; CDR3 protein: CASSLGDRGYTEAFF
clone size: few; V gene: TRBV4-1; CDR3 protein: CASSPGPVF
clone size: .; V gene: TRBV5-4; CDR3 protein: CASGIGGGTPDGELFF
clone size: .; V gene: TRBV27; CDR3 protein: CASSLAANYGYTF
clone size: .; V gene: TRBV4-3; CDR3 protein: CASSPQPVAGGTKNIQYF
clone size: .; V gene: TRBV28; CDR3 protein: CASSAGQGATEAFF
clone size: .; V gene: TRBV6-6; CDR3 protein: CASSQRTSGTVGELFF
clone size: .; V gene: TRBV11-2; CDR3 protein: CASSLDSINQPQHF
clone size: .; V gene: TRBV4-1; CDR3 protein: CASSQIWGQSSYEQYF
clone size: .; V gene: TRBV7-2; CDR3 protein: CASSLGRGEQFF
clone size: .; V gene: TRBV6-5; CDR3 protein: CASSAPSGGIEQYF
clone size: many; V gene: TRBV5-1; CDR3 protein: CASSFSPAGGQETQYF
clone size: .; V gene: TRBV4-1; CDR3 protein: CASSQDRPADTQYF
clone size: .; V gene: TRBV28; CDR3 protein: CASSLSQTSGSLYEQYF
clone size: .; V gene: TRBV14; CDR3 protein: CASSQAGSEAFF
clone size: .; V gene: TRBV10-2; CDR3 protein: CASGISGQLAYEQYF
clone size: .; V gene: TRBV6-5; CDR3 protein: CASSYVSGGGREQYF
clone size: once; V gene: TRBV18; CDR3 protein: CASSEGQTYGYTF
clone size: many; V gene: TRBV5-1; CDR3 protein: CASSLGQQGNIQYF
clone size: .; V gene: TRBV10-1; CDR3 protein: CAVTGQANEQYF
clone size: .; V gene: TRBV2; CDR3 protein: CASSATGDTGELFF
clone size: once; V gene: TRBV9; CDR3 protein: CASSPNPGGSYEQYF
clone size: .; V gene: TRBV7-2; CDR3 protein: CASSTNRGLEQYF
clone size: .; V gene: TRBV29-1; CDR3 protein: CSRASHIPNQPQHF
clone size: .; V gene: TRBV7-9; CDR3 protein: CASSLEGIQETQYF
clone size: few; V gene: TRBV29-1; CDR3 protein: CSVRVNTEAFF
clone size: .; V gene: TRBV9; CDR3 protein: CASSFRGGDAGNTIYF
clone size: once; V gene: TRBV7-2; CDR3 protein: CASSLGVAATNEKLFF
clone size: .; V gene: TRBV15; CDR3 protein: CATSLNRGGNTIYF